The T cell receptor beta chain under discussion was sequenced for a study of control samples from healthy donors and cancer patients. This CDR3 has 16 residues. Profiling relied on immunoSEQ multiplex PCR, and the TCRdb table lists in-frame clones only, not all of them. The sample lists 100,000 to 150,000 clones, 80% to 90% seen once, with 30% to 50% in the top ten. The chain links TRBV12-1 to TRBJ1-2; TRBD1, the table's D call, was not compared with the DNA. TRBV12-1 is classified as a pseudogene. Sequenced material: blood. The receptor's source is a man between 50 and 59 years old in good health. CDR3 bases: TGTGCCAGCAGCTCAGGGACAGGGGACCTTTCTTATGGCTACACCTTC. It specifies CASSSGTGDLSYGYTF.